This TCR beta chain was recorded in a study of shared clonotypes between healthy human individuals. Whole-study findings and limits: Naive subsets generally exceeded memory subsets in estimated richness. Among donors, the sharing of clonotypes was expected to be influenced by sequencing depth. Although depth was large, rarefaction showed that sequencing of the sorted subsets was incomplete.

As regards this clone: Its antigen is as yet unknown. In the same sample, other DNA sequences code for this CDR3.

Germline values: CDR1 SGDLS, CDR2 YYNGEE. Between the trimmed V and J ends, which lost 0 bases and 0 bases, there was a span of 7 bases. The CDR3 sequence is 14 residues long. Clones were sequenced by immunoSEQ multiplex PCR, and TCRdb holds only the in-frame ones, with some missing. The table includes over 2 million clones, about 95% detected once. The naive CD8 population came from CD45RO-negative cells selected for CCR7, without terminally differentiated effector memory CD45RA+ cells. This receptor was obtained from a man between 18 and 29 years old in good health. Sequencing was performed on naive CD8+ T cells sorted from blood. The gene calls are TRBV9 and TRBJ2-7; D is uncertain. CDR3 region: CASSVGQASYEQYF. In nucleotides, the CDR3 is TGTGCCAGCAGCGTAGGGCAGGCCTCCTACGAGCAGTACTTC.